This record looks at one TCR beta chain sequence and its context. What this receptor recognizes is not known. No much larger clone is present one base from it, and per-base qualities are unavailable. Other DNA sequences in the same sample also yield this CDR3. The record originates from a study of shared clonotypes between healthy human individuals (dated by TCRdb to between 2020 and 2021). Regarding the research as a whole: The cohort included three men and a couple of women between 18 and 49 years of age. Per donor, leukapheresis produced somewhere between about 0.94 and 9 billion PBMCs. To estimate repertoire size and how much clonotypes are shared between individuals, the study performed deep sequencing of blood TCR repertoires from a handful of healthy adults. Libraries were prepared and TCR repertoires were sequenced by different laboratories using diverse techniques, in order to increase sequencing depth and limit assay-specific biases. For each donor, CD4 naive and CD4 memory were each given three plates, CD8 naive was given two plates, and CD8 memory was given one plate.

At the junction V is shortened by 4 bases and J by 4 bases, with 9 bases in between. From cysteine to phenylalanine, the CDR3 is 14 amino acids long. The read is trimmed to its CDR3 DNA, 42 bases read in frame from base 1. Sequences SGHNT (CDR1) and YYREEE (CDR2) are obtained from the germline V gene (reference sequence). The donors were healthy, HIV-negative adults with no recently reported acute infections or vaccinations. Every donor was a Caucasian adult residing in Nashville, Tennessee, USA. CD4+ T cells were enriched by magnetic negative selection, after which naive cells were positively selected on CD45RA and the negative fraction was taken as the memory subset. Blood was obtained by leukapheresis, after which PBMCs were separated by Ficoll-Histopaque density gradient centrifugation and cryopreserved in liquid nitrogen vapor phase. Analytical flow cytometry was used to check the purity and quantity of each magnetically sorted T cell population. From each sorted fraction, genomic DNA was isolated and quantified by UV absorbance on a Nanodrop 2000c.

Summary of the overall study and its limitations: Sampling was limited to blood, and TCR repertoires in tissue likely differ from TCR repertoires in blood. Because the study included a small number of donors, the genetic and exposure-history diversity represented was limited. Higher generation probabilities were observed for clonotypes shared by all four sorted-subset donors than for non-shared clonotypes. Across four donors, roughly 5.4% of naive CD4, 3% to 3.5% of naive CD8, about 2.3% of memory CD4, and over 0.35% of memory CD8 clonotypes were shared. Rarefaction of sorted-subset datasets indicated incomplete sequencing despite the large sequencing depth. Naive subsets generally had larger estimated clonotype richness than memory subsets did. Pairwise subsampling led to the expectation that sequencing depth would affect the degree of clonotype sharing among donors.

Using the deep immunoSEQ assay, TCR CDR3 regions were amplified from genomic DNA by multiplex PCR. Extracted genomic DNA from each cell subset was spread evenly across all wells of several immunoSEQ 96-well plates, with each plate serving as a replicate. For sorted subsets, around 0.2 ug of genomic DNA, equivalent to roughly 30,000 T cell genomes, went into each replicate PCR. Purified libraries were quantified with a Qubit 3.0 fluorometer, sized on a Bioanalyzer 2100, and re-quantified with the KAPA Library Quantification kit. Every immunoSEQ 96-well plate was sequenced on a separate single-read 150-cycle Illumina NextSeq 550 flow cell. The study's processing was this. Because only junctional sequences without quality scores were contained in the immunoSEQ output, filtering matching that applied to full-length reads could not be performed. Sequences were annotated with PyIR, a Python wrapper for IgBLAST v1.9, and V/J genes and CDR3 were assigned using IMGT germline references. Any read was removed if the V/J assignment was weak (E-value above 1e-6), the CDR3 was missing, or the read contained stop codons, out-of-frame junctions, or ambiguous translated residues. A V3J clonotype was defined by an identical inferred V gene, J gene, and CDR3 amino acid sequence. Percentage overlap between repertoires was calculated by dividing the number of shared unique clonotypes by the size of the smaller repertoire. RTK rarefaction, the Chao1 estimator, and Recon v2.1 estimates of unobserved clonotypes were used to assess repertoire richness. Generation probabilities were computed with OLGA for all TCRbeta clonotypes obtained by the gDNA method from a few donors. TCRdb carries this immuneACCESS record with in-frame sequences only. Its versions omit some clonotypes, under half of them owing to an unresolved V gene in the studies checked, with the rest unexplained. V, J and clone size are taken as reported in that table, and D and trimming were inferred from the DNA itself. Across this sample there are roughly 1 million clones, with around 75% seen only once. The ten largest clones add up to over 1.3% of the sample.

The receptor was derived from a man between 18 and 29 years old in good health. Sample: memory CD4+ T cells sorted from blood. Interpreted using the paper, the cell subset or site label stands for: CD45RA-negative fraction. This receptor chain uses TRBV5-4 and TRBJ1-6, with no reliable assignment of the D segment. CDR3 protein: CASSLTLYNSPLHF. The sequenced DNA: TGTGCCAGCAGCCTTACCCTGTATAATTCACCCCTCCACTTT.